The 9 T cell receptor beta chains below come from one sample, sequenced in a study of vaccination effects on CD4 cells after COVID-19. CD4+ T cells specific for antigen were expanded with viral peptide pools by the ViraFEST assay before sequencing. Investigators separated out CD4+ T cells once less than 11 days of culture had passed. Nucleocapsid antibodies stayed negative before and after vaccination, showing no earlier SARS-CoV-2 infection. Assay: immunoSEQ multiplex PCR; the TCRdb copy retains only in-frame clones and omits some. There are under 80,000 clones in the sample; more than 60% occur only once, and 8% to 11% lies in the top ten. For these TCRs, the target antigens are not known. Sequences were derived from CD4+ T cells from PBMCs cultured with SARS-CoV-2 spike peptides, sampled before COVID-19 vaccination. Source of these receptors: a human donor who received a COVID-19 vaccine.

CDR3 amino acids: CASSPRTSGEKLFF. The CDR3 bases are TGTGCCAGTAGTCCTCGGACCTCAGGTGAAAAACTGTTTTTT. J is TRBJ1-4 and V is TRBV19, with D unresolved. Germline loops: CDR1 LNHDA, CDR2 SQIVND (reference sequence). With 5 bases removed from V and 7 bases from J, the gap between germline ends came to 14 bases. This CDR3 region has 14 residues.

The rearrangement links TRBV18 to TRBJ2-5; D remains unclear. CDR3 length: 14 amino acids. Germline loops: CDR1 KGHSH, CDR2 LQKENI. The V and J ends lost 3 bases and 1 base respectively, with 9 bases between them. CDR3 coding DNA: TGTGCCAGCTCACCCCGGTCGACCCAAGAGACCCAGTACTTC. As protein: CASSPRSTQETQYF.

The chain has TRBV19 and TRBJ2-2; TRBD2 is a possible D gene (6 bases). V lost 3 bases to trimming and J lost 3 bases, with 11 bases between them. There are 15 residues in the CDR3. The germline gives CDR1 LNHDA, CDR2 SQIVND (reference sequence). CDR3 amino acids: CASSMGREDTGELFF. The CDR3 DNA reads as TGTGCCAGTAGTATGGGCAGGGAGGACACCGGGGAGCTGTTTTTT.

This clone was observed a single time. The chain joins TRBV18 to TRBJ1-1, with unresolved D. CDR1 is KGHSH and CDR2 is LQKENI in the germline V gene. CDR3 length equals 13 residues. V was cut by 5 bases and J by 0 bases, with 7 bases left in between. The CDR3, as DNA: TGTGCCAGCTCAGAGAGCCTGAACACTGAAGCTTTCTTT. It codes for CASSESLNTEAFF.

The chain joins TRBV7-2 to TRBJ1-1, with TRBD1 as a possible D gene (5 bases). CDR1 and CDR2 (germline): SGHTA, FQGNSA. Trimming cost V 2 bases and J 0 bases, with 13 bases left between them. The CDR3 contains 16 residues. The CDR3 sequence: CASSLQTAGLNTEAFF. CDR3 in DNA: TGTGCCAGCAGCTTACAGACGGCAGGGTTGAACACTGAAGCTTTCTTT.

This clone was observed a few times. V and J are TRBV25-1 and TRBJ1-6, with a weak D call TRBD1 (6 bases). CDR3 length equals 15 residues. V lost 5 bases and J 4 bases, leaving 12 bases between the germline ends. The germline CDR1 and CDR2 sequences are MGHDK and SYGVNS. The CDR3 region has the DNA TGTGCCAGCAGTCCCGACAGGAATTATAATTCACCCCTCCACTTT. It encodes CASSPDRNYNSPLHF.

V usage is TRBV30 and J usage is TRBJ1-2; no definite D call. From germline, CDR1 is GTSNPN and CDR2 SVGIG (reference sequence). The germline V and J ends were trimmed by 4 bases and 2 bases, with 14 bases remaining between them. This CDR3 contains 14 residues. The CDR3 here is CAWTRGRSNYGYTF. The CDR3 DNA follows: TGTGCCTGGACCCGCGGACGGTCGAACTATGGCTACACCTTC. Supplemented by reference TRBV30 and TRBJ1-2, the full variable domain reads SQTIHQWPATLVQPVGSPLSLECTVEGTSNPNLYWYRQAAGRGLQLLFYSVGIGQISSEVPQNLSASRPQDRQFILSSKKLLLSDSGFYLCAWTRGRSNYGYTFGSGTRLTVV.

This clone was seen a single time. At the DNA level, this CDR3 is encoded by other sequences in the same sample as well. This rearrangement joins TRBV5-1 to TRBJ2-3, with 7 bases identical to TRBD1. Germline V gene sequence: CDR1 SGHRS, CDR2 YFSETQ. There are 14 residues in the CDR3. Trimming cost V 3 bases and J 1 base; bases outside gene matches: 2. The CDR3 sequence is CASSSGQGTDTQYF. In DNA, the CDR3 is TGCGCCAGCAGCTCCGGACAGGGCACAGATACGCAGTATTTT.

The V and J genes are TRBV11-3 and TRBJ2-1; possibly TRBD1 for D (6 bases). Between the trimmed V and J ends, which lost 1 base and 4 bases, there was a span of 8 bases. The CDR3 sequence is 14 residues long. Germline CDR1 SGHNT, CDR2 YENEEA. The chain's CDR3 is CASSLGQAYNEQFF. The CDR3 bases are TGTGCCAGCAGCTTAGGACAGGCATACAATGAGCAGTTCTTC.